This TCR beta chain is drawn from a study of T cells after yellow fever vaccination. Study-wide background: The SMART-Seq v4 Ultra Low Input method served to prepare the low-cell-number fractions.

Trimming pared 8 bases from V and 0 bases from J, leaving 3 bases between. Germline V gene data show CDR1 as SEHNR and CDR2 as FQNEAQ (reference sequence). The CDR3 contains 11 residues. The study's findings and limits: Weaker, the secondary response peaked sooner, at day 5 versus 15.

Ten or more counts support this clonotype. Its antigen remains unknown. TCRdb passed the 5' RACE reads through MiXCR, listing each CDR3 protein once. The table has hundreds of thousands of distinct CDR3 sequences, 9% to 15% seen once. The sample in question was PBMCs, obtained on the day of the yellow fever booster vaccination. This clonotype was sampled from a man under 40 who received the YFV17D yellow fever vaccine. This chain uses TRBV7-9 with TRBJ2-3; the D is unclear. The CDR3 loop is CASQSTDTQYF. As DNA, the CDR3 is TGTGCCAGCCAGAGCACAGATACGCAGTATTTT.